This T cell receptor (beta chain) was recorded in a study of T cells in Graves' hyperthyroidism and ophthalmopathy. From RNA transcripts, TCR beta CDR3 regions were amplified. A set of HTBI primers served as the primers for a first-round RT-PCR of the TCR CDR3. TCRdb reprocessed the multiplex PCR reads with MiXCR, giving one entry per CDR3 protein. Of 530,000 or so distinct CDR3 sequences in the sample, around 45% were seen once. Graves' hyperthyroidism without ophthalmopathy progression within 18 months was termed stable. Each patient was aged 18 to 65 and had newly diagnosed hyperthyroidism of under 2 months' duration. Patients showing uncontrolled infection, other autoimmune disease, pregnancy or lactation were ineligible. Study observations and caveats: The blood repertoire included most of the expanded thyroid clonotypes above 0.001.

This clonotype appeared many times. The antigen remains unidentified. Germline-derived CDR1 and CDR2 are SGHAT and FQNNGV. The CDR3 extends over 14 amino acids. Trimming pared 5 bases from V and 8 bases from J, leaving 18 bases between. This chain uses TRBV11-2 with TRBJ1-2; D unresolved. This TCR came from a woman aged 18-30 years with Graves' hyperthyroidism. Sequences were obtained from peripheral blood or thyroid tissue (not recorded which). The CDR3 region is CASSEEDFGRGYTF. The CDR3, as DNA: TGTGCCAGCAGCGAAGAGGACTTCGGAAGGGGCTACACCTTC.